The 12 T cell receptor beta chains in this list originate from one sample, sequenced in a study of low-dose radiotherapy and immunotherapy resistance in tumors. TRAV- and TRBV-specific primers, spanning alpha and beta chains, primed first-strand cDNA. PCR amplification of the TCRs was performed with Phusion for 20 PCR cycles, and it relied on a constant-region primer together with a V-primer adapter. MiXCR was run by TCRdb on the reads, yielding one entry per CDR3 protein. The sample lists 13,000 or so distinct CDR3 sequences; approximately 73% were seen once. The receptor source for this set is a human donor with advanced metastatic prostate, ovarian, gallbladder or colorectal cancer (not recorded which). This table probably holds off-target reads from a library built for another chain.

This clonotype was counted only a few times. The J gene is TRBJ2-2, the V gene TRBV5-6; the D gene is possibly TRBD2 (6 bases). Germline assignment: CDR1 SGHDT and CDR2 YYEEEE. This CDR3 region has 14 residues. Trimming removed 2 bases at V and 4 bases at J, with 9 bases between. The CDR3 coding sequence is TGTGCCAGCAGCTTTGGCGGGATCACCGGGGAGCTGTTTTTT. Translation: CASSFGGITGELFF.

This clonotype is a singleton in its sample. V is TRBV6-2 or TRBV6-3 and J is TRBJ1-6, with 10 bases fitting TRBD1. CDR1 is MNHEY and CDR2 is SVGEGT in the germline V gene. Germline trimming cut 7 bases from V and 6 bases from J; bases unmatched to any gene: 3. There are 14 residues in the CDR3. CDR3: CASTRDRGNSPLHF. The CDR3 coding sequence is TGTGCCAGCACCCGGGACAGGGGTAATTCACCCCTCCACTTT.

The chain recombines TRBV28 with TRBJ2-2; unclear D gene. This CDR3 contains 12 residues. Germline values: CDR1 MDHEN, CDR2 SYDVKM. V gave up 4 bases and J gave up 4 bases, with 4 bases separating them. DNA of the CDR3: TGTGCCAGCAGTTCTAGCACCGGGGAGCTGTTTTTT. It codes for CASSSSTGELFF.

CDR3 bases: TGTGCCATCAGTGAGTCTGGTGGGGGTTCCTACAATGAGCAGTTCTTC. It specifies CAISESGGGSYNEQFF. The chain couples TRBV10-3 to TRBJ2-1; either TRBD1 or TRBD2 may supply D (5 bases each). V lost 0 bases and J lost 1, with 10 bases in between. This CDR3 spans 16 amino acids. Germline V lookup: CDR1 ENHRY, CDR2 SYGVKD.

V usage is TRBV12-3 or TRBV12-4 and J usage is TRBJ2-3; D is possibly TRBD1 (6 bases). Trimming took off 2 bases at V and 4 bases at J, with 13 bases between the two ends. The CDR3 is made up of 15 amino acids. The CDR3 region has the DNA TGTGCCAGCAGTTTACGACAGGTCGTTCCAGATACGCAGTATTTT. Protein: CASSLRQVVPDTQYF.

The chain combines TRBV29-1 with TRBJ1-1, with TRBD1 matching over 8 bases. CDR1 is SQVTM and CDR2 is ANQGSEA in the germline V gene. The CDR3 spans 12 residues. The junction had 1 base not matched to a gene; V was cut back by 6 bases and J by 1 base. The CDR3 here is CSVGQGNTEAFF. CDR3 nucleotides: TGCAGCGTCGGACAGGGGAACACTGAAGCTTTCTTT.

The V and J genes are TRBV11-2 and TRBJ2-7; 8 bases align to TRBD2. The V and J ends lost 1 base and 0 bases, in that order; junction bases with no gene match: 11. Germline loops: CDR1 SGHAT, CDR2 FQNNGV. The CDR3 totals 18 residues. The CDR3 DNA follows: TGTGCCAGCAGCTTAGGGAGGGGCGGGAGGTATCCCTCCTACGAGCAGTACTTC. It translates to CASSLGRGGRYPSYEQYF.

This sequence joins TRBV7-2 and TRBJ1-3; D is ambiguous. The germline V gene has CDR1 SGHTA and CDR2 FQGNSA. This CDR3 spans 14 amino acids. With 8 bases removed from V and 0 bases from J, the gap between germline ends came to 11 bases. The CDR3 sequence: CASQTHGSGNTIYF. The CDR3 DNA sequence: TGTGCCAGCCAAACTCACGGCTCTGGAAACACCATATATTTT.

The chain links TRBV9 to TRBJ2-7, with 7 bases that match TRBD2. Germline V gene lookup returns CDR1 SGDLS and CDR2 YYNGEE. The CDR3 spans 17 residues. Losses at the gene ends were 0 bases for V and 5 bases for J; bases not matched to a gene: 14. The CDR3 DNA is TGTGCCAGCAGCGTAGCCCTTAACGGACTAGGCAACGACGAGCAGTACTTC. Encoded protein: CASSVALNGLGNDEQYF.

The rearrangement joins TRBV6-6 to TRBJ1-4; D not resolved. The CDR3 contains 13 residues. CDR1 is MNHNY and CDR2 is SVGAGI in the germline V gene (reference sequence). The V end was cut by 5 bases, the J end by 5 bases, with 9 bases between. CDR3 sequence reads: CASSEHGNEKLFF. For the CDR3, the DNA is TGTGCCAGCAGTGAGCACGGAAATGAAAAACTGTTTTTT.

The genes are TRBV28 and TRBJ2-7, with unresolved D. CDR3 size: 14 residues. Trimming removed 7 bases at V and 4 bases at J, with 17 bases between. Germline lookup yields CDR1 MDHEN and CDR2 SYDVKM. CDR3 in DNA: TGTGCCAGCACCATCACAGCCTCATCTTACGAGCAGTACTTC. Translating it yields CASTITASSYEQYF.

The rearrangement links TRBV7-2 to TRBJ2-5; weak D call: TRBD2 (6 bases). Between the trimmed V and J ends, which lost 3 bases and 2 bases, there was a span of 10 bases. Germline V gene data show CDR1 as SGHTA and CDR2 as FQGNSA. The CDR3 contains 14 residues. The DNA for the CDR3 is TGTGCCAGCAGCTTGCAAGCGGGTCAAGAGACCCAGTACTTC. It specifies CASSLQAGQETQYF.